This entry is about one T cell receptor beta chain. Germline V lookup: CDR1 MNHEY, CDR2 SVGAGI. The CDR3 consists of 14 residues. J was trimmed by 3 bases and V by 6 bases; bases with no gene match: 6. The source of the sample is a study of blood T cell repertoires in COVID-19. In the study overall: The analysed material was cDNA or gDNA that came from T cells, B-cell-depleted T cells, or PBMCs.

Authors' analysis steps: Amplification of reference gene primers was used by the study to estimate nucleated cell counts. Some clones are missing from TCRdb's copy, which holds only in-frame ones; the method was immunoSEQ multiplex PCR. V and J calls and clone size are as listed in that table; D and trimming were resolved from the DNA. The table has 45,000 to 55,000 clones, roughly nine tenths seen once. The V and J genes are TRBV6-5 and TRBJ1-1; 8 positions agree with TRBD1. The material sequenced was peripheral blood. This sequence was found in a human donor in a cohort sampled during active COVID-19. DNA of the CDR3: TGTGCCAGCAGCGACAGGGGATCTCACACTGAAGCTTTCTTT. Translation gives CASSDRGSHTEAFF.